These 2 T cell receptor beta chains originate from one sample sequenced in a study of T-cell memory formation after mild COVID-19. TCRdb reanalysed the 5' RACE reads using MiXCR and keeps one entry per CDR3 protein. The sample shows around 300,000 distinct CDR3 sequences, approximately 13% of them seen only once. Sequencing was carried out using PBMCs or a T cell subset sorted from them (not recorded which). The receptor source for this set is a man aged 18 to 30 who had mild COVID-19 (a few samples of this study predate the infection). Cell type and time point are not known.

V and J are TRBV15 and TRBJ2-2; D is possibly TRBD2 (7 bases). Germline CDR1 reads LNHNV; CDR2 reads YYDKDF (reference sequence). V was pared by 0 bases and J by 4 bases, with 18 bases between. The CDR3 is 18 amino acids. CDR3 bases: TGTGCCACCAGCAGAGAAGCACAGGGAGGGTGGGGCACCGGGGAGCTGTTTTTT. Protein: CATSREAQGGWGTGELFF.

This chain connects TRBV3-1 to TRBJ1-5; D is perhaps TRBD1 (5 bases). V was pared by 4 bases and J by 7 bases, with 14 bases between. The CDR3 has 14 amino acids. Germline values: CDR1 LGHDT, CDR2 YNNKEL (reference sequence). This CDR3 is CASSPREGEQPQHF. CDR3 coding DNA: TGTGCCAGCAGCCCCCGGGAAGGGGAACAGCCCCAGCATTTT.